This TCR beta chain was observed in a study of identical twins. TCRdb re-called the 5' RACE reads through MiXCR, storing one row per CDR3 protein. The table has approximately 530,000 distinct CDR3 sequences, approximately 20% seen once; the top ten hold about 0.5%. The CDR3 sequence is 11 residues long. CDR1 and CDR2 from the germline V gene are DFQATT and SNEGSKA (reference sequence). Trimming pared 5 bases from V and 11 bases from J, leaving 15 bases between. The sample was also reused in another study, on yellow fever vaccine responses in identical twins. That report notes: Twins reportedly showed a vaccine T cell response that seemed partly convergent and partly personalized.

Sequenced input: CD4+ T cells sorted from blood. This chain connects TRBV20-1 to TRBJ1-1; no clear D gene. The clonotype comes from a woman aged 18-35 years in good health. CDR3 amino acids: CSAEPSLGAFF. CDR3 coding DNA: TGCAGTGCTGAACCATCACTGGGCGCTTTCTTT.